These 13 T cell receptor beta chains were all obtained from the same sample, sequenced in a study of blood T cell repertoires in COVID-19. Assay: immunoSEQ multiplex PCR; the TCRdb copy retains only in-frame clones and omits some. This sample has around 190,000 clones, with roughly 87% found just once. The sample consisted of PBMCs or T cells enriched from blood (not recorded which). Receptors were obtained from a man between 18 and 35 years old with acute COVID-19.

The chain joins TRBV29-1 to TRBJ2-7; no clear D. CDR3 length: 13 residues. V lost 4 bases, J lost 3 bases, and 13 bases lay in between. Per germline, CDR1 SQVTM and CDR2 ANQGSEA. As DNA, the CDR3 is TGCAGCGTTGTCCTGGCGGCCCACTACGAGCAGTACTTC. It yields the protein CSVVLAAHYEQYF.

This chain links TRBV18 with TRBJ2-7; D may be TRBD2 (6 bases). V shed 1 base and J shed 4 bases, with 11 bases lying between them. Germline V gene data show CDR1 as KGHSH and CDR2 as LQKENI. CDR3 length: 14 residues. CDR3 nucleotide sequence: TGTGCCAGCTCACCACTAGCGGAGCCGTACGAGCAGTACTTC. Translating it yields CASSPLAEPYEQYF.

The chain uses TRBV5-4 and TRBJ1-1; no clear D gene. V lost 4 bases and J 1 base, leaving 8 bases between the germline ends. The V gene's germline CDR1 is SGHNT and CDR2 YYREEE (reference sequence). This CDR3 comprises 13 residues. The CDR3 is CASSVAGNTEAFF. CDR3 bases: TGTGCCAGCAGCGTCGCGGGGAACACTGAAGCTTTCTTT.

CDR3 residues: CASRGTSGYNEQFF. The CDR3 nucleotides are TGTGCCAGTAGGGGGACTAGCGGGTACAATGAGCAGTTCTTC. The V call is TRBV19, the J call TRBJ2-1; 12 nucleotides match TRBD2. CDR1 is LNHDA, CDR2 SQIVND, per germline (reference sequence). Trimming took 6 bases from V and 4 from J; bases not matched to a gene: 1. The CDR3 has 14 residues.

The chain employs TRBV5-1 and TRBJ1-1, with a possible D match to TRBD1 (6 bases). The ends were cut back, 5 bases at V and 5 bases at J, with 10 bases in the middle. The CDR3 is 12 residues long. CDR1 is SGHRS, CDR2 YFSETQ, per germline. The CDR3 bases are TGCGCCAGCAGGGGGGCGGAAACTGAAGCTTTCTTT. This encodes CASRGAETEAFF.

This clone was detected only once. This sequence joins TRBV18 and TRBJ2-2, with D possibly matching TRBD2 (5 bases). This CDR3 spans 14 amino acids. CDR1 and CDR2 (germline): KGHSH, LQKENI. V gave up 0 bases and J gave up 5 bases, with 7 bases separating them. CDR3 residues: CASSPPEDTGELFF. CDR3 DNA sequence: TGTGCCAGCTCACCACCGGAGGATACCGGGGAGCTGTTTTTT.

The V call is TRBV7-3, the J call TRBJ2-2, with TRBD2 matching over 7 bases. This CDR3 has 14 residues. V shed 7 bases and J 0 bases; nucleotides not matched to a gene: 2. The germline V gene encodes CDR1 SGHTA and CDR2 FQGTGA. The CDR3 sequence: CASKAGPNTGELFF. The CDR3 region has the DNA TGTGCCAGCAAAGCGGGGCCGAACACCGGGGAGCTGTTTTTT.

CDR3 sequence: CASTGQGYQPQHF. CDR3 bases: TGTGCCAGCACGGGACAGGGATATCAGCCCCAGCATTTT. The V gene is TRBV5-8, the J gene TRBJ1-5, with TRBD1 matching over 9 bases. V shed 6 bases, J shed 5 bases, and the junction held 3 bases outside the gene matches. Germline V CDR1 and CDR2: SGHTS, YDEGEE. This CDR3 comprises 13 residues.

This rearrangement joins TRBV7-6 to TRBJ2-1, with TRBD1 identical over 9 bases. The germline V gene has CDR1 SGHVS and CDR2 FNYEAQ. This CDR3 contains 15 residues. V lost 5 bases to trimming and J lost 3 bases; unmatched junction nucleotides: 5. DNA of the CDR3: TGTGCCAGCAGCCGTACAGGGGGCCACTACAATGAGCAGTTCTTC. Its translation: CASSRTGGHYNEQFF.

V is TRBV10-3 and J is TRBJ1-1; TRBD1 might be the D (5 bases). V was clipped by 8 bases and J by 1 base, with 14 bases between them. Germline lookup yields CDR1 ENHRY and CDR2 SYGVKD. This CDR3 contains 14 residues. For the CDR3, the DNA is TGTGCCATCCAAGGGGAACATTCGAACACTGAAGCTTTCTTT. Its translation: CAIQGEHSNTEAFF.

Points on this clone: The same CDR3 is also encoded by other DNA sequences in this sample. The DNA for the CDR3 is TGTGCCAGCAGCCAGAGACAGGCAGCCTACGAGCAGTACTTC. Its translation: CASSQRQAAYEQYF. The chain recombines TRBV6-5 with TRBJ2-7, with D possibly being TRBD1 (6 bases). The V gene's germline CDR1 is MNHEY and CDR2 SVGAGI. The CDR3 has 14 residues. The V gene lost 6 bases and the J gene lost 2 bases, with 14 bases spanning the gap.

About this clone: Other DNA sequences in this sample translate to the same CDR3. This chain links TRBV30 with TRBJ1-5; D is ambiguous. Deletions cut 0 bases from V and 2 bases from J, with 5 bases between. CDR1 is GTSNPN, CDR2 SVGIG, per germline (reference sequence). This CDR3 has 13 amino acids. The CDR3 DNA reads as TGTGCCTGGAGTGTTCGGGGCAATCAGCCCCAGCATTTT. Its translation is CAWSVRGNQPQHF.

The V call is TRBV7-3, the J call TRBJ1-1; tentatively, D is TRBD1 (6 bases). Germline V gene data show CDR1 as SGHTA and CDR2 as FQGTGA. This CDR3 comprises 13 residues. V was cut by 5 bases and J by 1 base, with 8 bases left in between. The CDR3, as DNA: TGTGCCAGCAGCACGACAGGGAACACTGAAGCTTTCTTT. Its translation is CASSTTGNTEAFF.